This TCR beta chain was found in a study of post-analysis software for immune sequencing data. Each TCR beta cDNA library carried unique molecular identifiers. TCRdb re-called the PCR reads with MiXCR, one entry per CDR3 protein. The repertoire includes 800,000 to 950,000 distinct CDR3 sequences, approximately 50% of them detected once, and approximately 4.4% sits in the top ten. Broader study findings: There was significantly lower normalized Chao1 diversity in multiple sclerosis patients than in controls.

Remarks on this clonotype: The target antigen is unknown.

The TCR comes from a girl between 5 and 17 years old with multiple sclerosis. Sequenced sample: blood.

CDR3 loop: CASSYRGSETQYF. The CDR3 coding sequence is TGCGCCAGCAGCTACAGGGGGTCAGAGACCCAGTACTTC. The chain combines TRBV5-1 with TRBJ2-5; 8 bases are a match to TRBD1. CDR3 length: 13 residues. Germline CDR1 SGHRS, CDR2 YFSETQ. Unmatched junction bases numbered 2, after V lost 3 bases and J lost 4 bases.